One sample yielded the 29 T cell receptor beta chains listed below, sequenced in a study of blood T cell repertoires in COVID-19. The repertoire was sequenced with immunoSEQ multiplex PCR; TCRdb's copy has only in-frame clones and lacks some. The sample yields around 370,000 clones, 91% seen once. Sequencing was carried out using peripheral blood. Receptors were obtained from a woman aged 18-29 years who had recovered from COVID-19.

The J gene is TRBJ2-3, the V gene TRBV5-1; D uncertain. V dropped 5 bases and J dropped 2 bases, with 21 bases sitting between them. CDR1 is SGHRS, CDR2 YFSETQ, per germline. The CDR3 length is 17 residues. DNA for the CDR3: TGCGCCAGCAGTCGGTCTCCCGGCGGCGGATCCACAGATACGCAGTATTTT. Protein: CASSRSPGGGSTDTQYF.

The V gene is TRBV11-2, the J gene TRBJ1-2, with D perhaps TRBD1 (6 bases). CDR3 length: 16 amino acids. Per germline, CDR1 SGHAT and CDR2 FQNNGV. V dropped 5 bases and J dropped 4 bases, with 20 bases sitting between them. CDR3 loop: CASSPRSKTGIYGYTF. The CDR3 DNA reads TGTGCCAGCAGCCCTCGTTCCAAAACAGGGATCTATGGCTACACCTTC.

V gene TRBV19 combines with J gene TRBJ1-5; 7 bases map to TRBD1. Trimming removed 1 base from V and 3 bases from J; junction bases left unmatched: 3. CDR1 and CDR2 from the germline V gene are LNHDA and SQIVND (reference sequence). The CDR3 has 15 residues. This CDR3 is CASSIVGQVNQPQHF. CDR3 in DNA: TGTGCCAGTAGTATAGTAGGACAGGTCAATCAGCCCCAGCATTTT.

The rearrangement uses TRBV30 and TRBJ2-2; TRBD2 agrees at 10 bases. CDR1 GTSNPN and CDR2 SVGIG come from the germline V gene (reference sequence). Trimming cost V 0 bases and J 3 bases; bases outside gene matches: 1. The CDR3 consists of 15 residues. The CDR3 loop reads CAWSVAGGHTGELFF. CDR3 nucleotides: TGTGCCTGGAGTGTAGCGGGAGGGCACACCGGGGAGCTGTTTTTT.

This chain uses TRBV28 with TRBJ1-5; D remains ambiguous. V lost 7 bases and J 4 bases, leaving 11 bases between the germline ends. The germline CDR1 and CDR2 sequences are MDHEN and SYDVKM. The CDR3 totals 13 residues. CDR3 nucleotides: TGTGCCAGCAACTCGGTAGTAAATCAGCCCCAGCATTTT. Translated, it gives CASNSVVNQPQHF.

The chain carries TRBV19 and TRBJ2-5; D might be TRBD2 (6 bases). V was cut by 3 bases and J by 1 base, with 9 bases left in between. The CDR3 runs to 14 residues. The germline gives CDR1 LNHDA, CDR2 SQIVND (reference sequence). The CDR3: CASSIRGLQETQYF. In DNA, the CDR3 is TGTGCCAGTAGTATTAGGGGACTCCAAGAGACCCAGTACTTC.

The chain joins TRBV4-3 to TRBJ1-4; no clear D. Germline CDR1 reads LGHNA; CDR2 reads YSLEER. Between the trimmed V and J ends, which lost 4 bases and 0 bases, there was a span of 9 bases. The CDR3 has 15 residues. The CDR3: CASSPSRATNEKLFF. In nucleotides, the CDR3 is TGCGCCAGCAGCCCTTCTAGAGCAACTAATGAAAAACTGTTTTTT.

The V gene is TRBV10-3, the J gene TRBJ1-3, with a weak D call TRBD1 (6 bases). The CDR3 totals 14 residues. The V end was cut by 3 bases, the J end by 2 bases, with 8 bases between. Germline V CDR1 and CDR2: ENHRY, SYGVKD. Here the CDR3 DNA reads TGTGCCATCAGTGACCGGACAGCTGGAAACACCATATATTTT. This gives the protein CAISDRTAGNTIYF.

V is TRBV7-9 and J is TRBJ2-1; 9 bases agree with TRBD2. V dropped 0 bases and J dropped 5; count of bases not matched to a gene: 5. CDR3 length: 16 residues. CDR1 SEHNR and CDR2 FQNEAQ come from the germline V gene (reference sequence). The CDR3 here is CASSLAFSGSHNEQFF. CDR3 DNA sequence: TGTGCCAGCAGCTTAGCCTTTAGCGGGAGCCACAATGAGCAGTTCTTC.

The chain links TRBV5-1 to TRBJ2-5, with 8 nucleotides matching TRBD1. Per germline, CDR1 SGHRS and CDR2 YFSETQ. Unmatched junction bases numbered 9, after V lost 2 bases and J lost 3 bases. The CDR3 spans 16 residues. CDR3 protein: CASSLVGTGWEETQYF. In DNA, the CDR3 is TGCGCCAGCAGCTTAGTAGGGACAGGTTGGGAAGAGACCCAGTACTTC.

The chain links TRBV12-3 or TRBV12-4 to TRBJ1-2, with a tentative D call TRBD1 (5 bases). V was clipped by 5 bases and J by 7 bases, with 14 bases between them. This CDR3 region has 13 residues. CDR3 nucleotides: TGTGCCAGCAGTCCAACGGGGGAAACTGGCTACACCTTC. Its translation: CASSPTGETGYTF.

The table lists this clone with a count of one. The V call is TRBV4-3, the J call TRBJ2-1, with D uncertain. This CDR3 has 13 amino acids. Looked up from germline, CDR1 is LGHNA and CDR2 is YSLEER. V dropped 0 bases and J dropped 12 bases, with 12 bases sitting between them. The CDR3 region has the DNA TGCGCCAGCAGCCAAGAGGAACAGACCACGCAGTTCTTC. Translating it yields CASSQEEQTTQFF.

The J gene is TRBJ2-5, the V gene TRBV4-1, with TRBD2 matching 13 bases. Germline loops: CDR1 MGHRA, CDR2 YSYEKL. After removal of 4 bases from V and 5 bases from J, the junction contained 4 bases not matched to a gene. The CDR3 is made up of 15 amino acids. CDR3 nucleotide sequence: TGCGCCAGCAGCCGGACTAGCGGGAGTGGGGAGACCCAGTACTTC. Residues: CASSRTSGSGETQYF.

This clone was seen a handful of times. The chain carries TRBV7-2 and TRBJ1-5; 9 positions agree with TRBD1. The CDR3 runs to 15 residues. The V segment lost 3 bases and the J segment 3 bases; nucleotides outside the gene matches: 3. Germline values: CDR1 SGHTA, CDR2 FQGNSA. The CDR3 coding sequence is TGTGCCAGCAGCTTGGGACAGGGCCCCAATCAGCCCCAGCATTTT. It encodes CASSLGQGPNQPQHF.

The gene calls are TRBV25-1 and TRBJ1-6; 7 bases align to TRBD1. Trimming took 2 bases from V and 8 from J; bases not matched to a gene: 9. Germline V gene data show CDR1 as MGHDK and CDR2 as SYGVNS. This CDR3 region has 16 residues. DNA for the CDR3: TGTGCCAGCAGTGAACCCAGACAGGGCGGGGATTCACCCCTCCACTTT. It encodes CASSEPRQGGDSPLHF.

The rearrangement links TRBV7-9 to TRBJ2-3; 10 nucleotides match TRBD1. The length of the CDR3 is 16 residues. Germline V gene sequence: CDR1 SEHNR, CDR2 FQNEAQ (reference sequence). The V and J ends lost 4 bases and 2 bases, in that order; junction bases with no gene match: 6. CDR3 region: CASSSRGTGDTDTQYF. CDR3 coding DNA: TGTGCCAGCAGCTCGAGGGGGACAGGGGACACAGATACGCAGTATTTT.

The chain recombines TRBV7-2 with TRBJ1-5; no clear D. The CDR3 covers 16 residues. The V gene lost 2 bases and the J gene lost 2 bases, with 13 bases spanning the gap. Germline V gene lookup returns CDR1 SGHTA and CDR2 FQGNSA. For the CDR3, the DNA is TGTGCCAGCAGCTTATACCCCAATTCGGGCAATCAGCCCCAGCATTTT. It encodes CASSLYPNSGNQPQHF.

The chain links TRBV11-3 to TRBJ2-5; maybe TRBD2 (5 bases). V lost 2 bases to trimming and J lost 2 bases, with 15 bases between them. CDR3 size: 16 residues. CDR1 SGHNT and CDR2 YENEEA come from the germline V gene. The CDR3 reads CASSLRGGVYQETQYF. The CDR3 DNA reads TGTGCCAGCAGCTTACGCGGAGGCGTTTATCAAGAGACCCAGTACTTC.

The chain combines TRBV10-3 with TRBJ2-1, with a weak D call TRBD2 (5 bases). CDR1 ENHRY and CDR2 SYGVKD come from the germline V gene. There are 15 residues in the CDR3. V lost 9 bases and J 1 base, leaving 16 bases between the germline ends. This CDR3 is CAITSSGTSYNEQFF. For the CDR3, the DNA is TGTGCCATAACGTCCAGCGGAACTTCCTACAATGAGCAGTTCTTC.

The CDR3: CASSWAGSTNTEAFF. The CDR3 nucleotides are TGTGCCAGCAGCTGGGCAGGGTCTACGAACACTGAAGCTTTCTTT. The V and J genes are TRBV11-2 and TRBJ1-1; D is possibly TRBD1 (5 bases). V was pared by 4 bases and J by 1 base, with 13 bases between. Germline assignment: CDR1 SGHAT and CDR2 FQNNGV. The length of the CDR3 is 15 residues.

The V and J genes are TRBV5-4 and TRBJ1-1; D is undetermined. This CDR3 comprises 14 residues. In germline, CDR1 is SGHNT, CDR2 YYREEE (reference sequence). V lost 2 bases to trimming and J lost 4 bases, with 12 bases between them. CDR3 coding DNA: TGTGCCAGCAGCTTAGTTGAAACAGTCACTGAAGCTTTCTTT. Translating gives CASSLVETVTEAFF.

The rearrangement joins TRBV6-4 to TRBJ2-3, with D tentatively TRBD1 (6 bases). There are 13 residues in the CDR3. Germline CDR1 is MRHNA and CDR2 is SNTAGT. The V end was cut by 4 bases, the J end by 6 bases, with 11 bases between. Here the CDR3 reads CASSAVTGDTQYF. CDR3 DNA sequence: TGTGCCAGCAGTGCTGTAACAGGGGATACGCAGTATTTT.

This clone came up once. The chain is built from TRBV12-3 or TRBV12-4 and TRBJ2-3; no clear D gene. The CDR3 loop spans 11 amino acids. The germline V and J ends were trimmed by 3 bases and 5 bases, with 3 bases remaining between them. The CDR3 reads CASSFKDTQYF. In DNA form, the CDR3 reads TGTGCCAGCAGTTTCAAAGATACGCAGTATTTT.

This chain connects TRBV25-1 to TRBJ1-1, with D uncertain. The V end was cut by 3 bases, the J end by 0 bases, with 8 bases between. Germline CDR1 MGHDK, CDR2 SYGVNS. This CDR3 region has 14 residues. The CDR3 spells CASSDATMNTEAFF. CDR3 sequence (DNA): TGTGCCAGCAGTGATGCCACTATGAACACTGAAGCTTTCTTT.

The chain joins TRBV11-3 to TRBJ2-1, with 8 positions matching TRBD2. From germline, CDR1 is SGHNT and CDR2 YENEEA. The CDR3 has 17 residues. J lost 5 bases, V lost 0 bases, and 9 bases had no gene match. The CDR3 DNA sequence: TGTGCCAGCAGCTTAGATAGGACACTAGCGGTAAACAATGAGCAGTTCTTC. This encodes CASSLDRTLAVNNEQFF.

V gene TRBV5-4 combines with J gene TRBJ2-6; D perhaps matches TRBD1 (5 bases). V was clipped by 4 bases and J by 0 bases, with 11 bases between them. Germline V lookup: CDR1 SGHNT, CDR2 YYREEE (reference sequence). The CDR3 spans 16 residues. CDR3 region: CASSHSQGSGANVLTF. The CDR3, as DNA: TGTGCCAGCAGCCACTCTCAGGGCTCTGGGGCCAACGTCCTGACTTTC.

CDR3 in DNA: TGTGCCAGCAGCCCCTGGAGGGGACAGGGTGAAAAACTGTTTTTT. Translated, it gives CASSPWRGQGEKLFF. The chain employs TRBV11-3 and TRBJ1-4, with 9 bases lining up with TRBD1. The germline gives CDR1 SGHNT, CDR2 YENEEA. The ends lost 5 bases at V and 7 bases at J; junction bases unmatched: 8. The CDR3 has 15 amino acids.

The CDR3, as DNA: TGTGCCAGCAGCCCTTCGACCGGGGGCAGGGGGAACACCATATATTTT. Amino acids: CASSPSTGGRGNTIYF. The genes are TRBV7-8 and TRBJ1-3; 7 nucleotides match TRBD1. V trimming: 5 bases; J trimming: 7 bases; junction bases outside the gene matches: 14. CDR1 is SGHVS and CDR2 is FQNEAQ in the germline V gene. The CDR3 has 16 residues. Full variable domain (remainder filled in from reference TRBV7-8 and TRBJ1-3): GAGVSQSPRYKVAKRGQDVALRCDPISGHVSLFWYQQALGQGPEFLTYFQNEAQLDKSGLPSDRFFAERPEGSVSTLKIQRTQQEDSAVYLCASSPSTGGRGNTIYFGEGSWLTVV.

The chain combines TRBV7-2 with TRBJ1-6; D possibly corresponds to TRBD1 (6 bases). The CDR3 is 14 residues long. Germline CDR1 and CDR2: SGHTA and FQGNSA. Trimming removed 2 bases at V and 9 bases at J, with 11 bases between. The CDR3 DNA sequence: TGTGCCAGCAGCTTACAGGGGCGCGTTTCACCCCTCCACTTT. This codes for CASSLQGRVSPLHF. The entire variable domain, with the rest obtained from reference TRBV7-2 and TRBJ1-6, is as follows: GAGVSQSPSNKVTEKGKDVELRCDPISGHTALYWYRQSLGQGLEFLIYFQGNSAPDKSGLPSDRFSAERTGGSVSTLTIQRTQQEDSAVYLCASSLQGRVSPLHFGNGTRLTVT.